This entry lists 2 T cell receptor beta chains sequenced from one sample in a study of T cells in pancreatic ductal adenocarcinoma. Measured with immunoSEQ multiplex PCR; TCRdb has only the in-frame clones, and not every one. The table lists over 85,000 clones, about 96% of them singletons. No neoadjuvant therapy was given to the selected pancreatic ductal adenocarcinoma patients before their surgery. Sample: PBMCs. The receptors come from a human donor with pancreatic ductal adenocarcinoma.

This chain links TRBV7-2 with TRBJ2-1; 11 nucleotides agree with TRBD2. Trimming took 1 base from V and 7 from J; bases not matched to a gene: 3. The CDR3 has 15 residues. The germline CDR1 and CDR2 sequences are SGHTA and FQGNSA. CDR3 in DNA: TGTGCCAGCAGCTTAGTAGCGGGAGGGGGGAATGAGCAGTTCTTC. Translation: CASSLVAGGGNEQFF.

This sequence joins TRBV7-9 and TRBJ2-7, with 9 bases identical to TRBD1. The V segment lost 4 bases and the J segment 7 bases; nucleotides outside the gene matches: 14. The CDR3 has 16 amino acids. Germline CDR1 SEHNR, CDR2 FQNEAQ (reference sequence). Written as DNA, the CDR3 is TGTGCCAGCAGCTCCCCAGGGGGGACAGGGTCCGGAGAGCAGTACTTC. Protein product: CASSSPGGTGSGEQYF. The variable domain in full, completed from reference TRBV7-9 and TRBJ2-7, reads DTGVSQNPRHKITKRGQNVTFRCDPISEHNRLYWYRQTLGQGPEFLTYFQNEAQLEKSRLLSDRFSAERPKGSFSTLEIQRTEQGDSAMYLCASSSPGGTGSGEQYFGPGTRLTVT.